The following is a T cell receptor beta chain sequence with its context. Sequenced by immunoSEQ multiplex PCR; TCRdb stores in-frame clones only, minus some. The sample lists roughly 2.2 million clones; roughly 92% were seen once. The data are from a study of shared clonotypes between healthy human individuals. The length of the CDR3 is 16 residues. Germline V gives CDR1 MDHEN, CDR2 SYDVKM. The V end was cut by 2 bases, the J end by 5 bases, with 18 bases between. This sequence joins TRBV28 and TRBJ2-5, with D possibly TRBD1 on 5 matching bases. The sequencing input was naive CD4+ T cells from PBMCs. Specified subset: CD45RA+ positively selected. This clonotype originated in a man aged 18 to 29 in good health. Some clones in this sample may be carry-over from other donors' samples. CDR3 sequence (DNA): TGTGCCAGCAGTTTACAGGGAACTGTAGTTAGGGAGACCCAGTACTTC. Residues: CASSLQGTVVRETQYF.